The clone carrying this TCR beta chain has at least ten counts. The antigen remains unidentified. The CDR3 is 11 amino acids. The germline V and J ends were trimmed by 7 bases and 10 bases, with 16 bases remaining between them. Looked up from germline, CDR1 is SQVTM and CDR2 is ANQGSEA. The authors made TCR beta libraries by quantitative 5'-RACE with molecular barcodes. A single record per CDR3 protein comes from TCRdb applying MiXCR to the 5' RACE reads. The sample has about 33,000 distinct CDR3 sequences; 11% are singletons. This specimen comes from a study of CD8 T cells in ankylosing spondylitis. General study findings and limits: The authors reported significant enrichment of disease-linked clones in matched ankylosing spondylitis synovial fluid. The study identified a TCR beta motif of roughly eight highly homologous variants that appeared characteristic of ankylosing spondylitis blood. Earlier authors reported some of these motif variants in reactive arthritis synovial fluid and blood.

The chain recombines TRBV29-1 with TRBJ1-1; D is ambiguous. The sequence derives from a male donor with ankylosing spondylitis. The sample consisted of synovial fluid, either unsorted or a sorted T cell fraction (not recorded which). The DNA of the CDR3 is TGCAGCGCCCCGTTTGGGTACCTAGCTTTCTTT. Translated, it gives CSAPFGYLAFF.